This paragraph reports one T cell receptor beta chain. As processed by the authors: Amplification of reference gene primers was used by the study to estimate nucleated cell counts. TCRdb's copy holds only in-frame clones and misses some; the assay was immunoSEQ multiplex PCR. Clone size and the V and J calls come from that table; the DNA yielded D and trimming. Of just over 35,000 clones listed, 80% to 90% were seen once; the top ten hold less than 50%. Germline V gene sequence: CDR1 SGHRS, CDR2 YFSETQ. This CDR3 spans 14 amino acids. Trimming stripped 4 bases from V and 2 bases from J, with 11 bases between. The sample comes from a study of blood T cell repertoires in COVID-19. Whole-study context: In each case, the material was cDNA or gDNA derived from T cells, B-cell-depleted T cells, or PBMCs.

The chain combines TRBV5-1 with TRBJ2-3; D may be TRBD1 (6 bases). What was sequenced was peripheral blood. The source of this sequence is a human donor in a cohort sampled during active or convalescent COVID-19. The donor label of this sample is uncertain. CDR3 amino acids: CASSPDSNTDTQYF. The CDR3 nucleotides are TGCGCCAGCAGCCCGGACAGTAACACAGATACGCAGTATTTT.